This T cell receptor beta chain came from a study of cytomegalovirus exposure and HLA in healthy donors. Findings of the study overall: CMV antigen specificity of a few CMV-associated chains was confirmed in vitro. Rarity held for most TCR sequences, but there were some public TCRs that occurred in many donors. In a later analysis, the majority of CMV-associated beta chains seemingly showed HLA restriction.

Note on this clone: Its antigen is still unknown.

In the PCR, 60 Vbeta and 13 Jbeta primers were used. Original handling: A later analysis tallied 80 million or so unique TCR beta chains, about 9.9 million of them shared. TCRdb's table, derived via immunoSEQ multiplex PCR, lists solely in-frame clones and lacks some. D and trimming come from the DNA, and the V and J calls and clone size come from that table. The sample lists 250,000 to 300,000 clones, 80% to 95% occurring once. The sequenced sample consisted of PBMCs. The sequence came from a girl between 2 and 10 years old in good health and CMV-seronegative.

The CDR3 region is CASSIGTSGGSSNEQFF. The CDR3 coding sequence is TGTGCCAGCAGCATTGGGACTAGCGGGGGGTCGAGCAATGAGCAGTTCTTC. The V gene is TRBV9, the J gene TRBJ2-1; 15 bases align to TRBD2. This CDR3 is built from 17 residues. Looked up from germline, CDR1 is SGDLS and CDR2 is YYNGEE. V lost 4 bases and J lost 6; bases outside the gene matches: 8.